This T cell receptor beta chain emerged from a study of early T cells in non-severe SARS-CoV-2 infection. On the study more broadly: Investigators sequenced bulk RNA drawn from unsorted whole blood, and chains remained unpaired.

This clonotype was detected only a few times. Its antigen is not identified. Findings and caveats of the study: A preference for anti-spike CD8 responses marked VDJdb matching, which missed private and CD4 specificities.

Germline V gene data show CDR1 as LGHNA and CDR2 as YSLEER. Trimming took off 2 bases at V and 7 bases at J, with 9 bases between the two ends. The CDR3 totals 14 residues. Individual cDNA molecules were tagged with unique molecular identifiers. TCRdb reanalysed the 5' RACE reads using MiXCR and keeps one entry per CDR3 protein. The sample has about 70,000 distinct CDR3 sequences; 10% to 15% are singletons. J is TRBJ1-6 and V is TRBV4-3, with D unresolved. Source: whole blood, taken at baseline. The clonotype was recovered from an adult who was a healthcare worker with PCR-confirmed SARS-CoV-2 infection or an uninfected control (not recorded which). The donor label of this sample is uncertain. Here the CDR3 DNA reads TGCGCCAGCAGCCAAAATGGCAGGAATTCACCCCTCCACTTT. Translation gives CASSQNGRNSPLHF.